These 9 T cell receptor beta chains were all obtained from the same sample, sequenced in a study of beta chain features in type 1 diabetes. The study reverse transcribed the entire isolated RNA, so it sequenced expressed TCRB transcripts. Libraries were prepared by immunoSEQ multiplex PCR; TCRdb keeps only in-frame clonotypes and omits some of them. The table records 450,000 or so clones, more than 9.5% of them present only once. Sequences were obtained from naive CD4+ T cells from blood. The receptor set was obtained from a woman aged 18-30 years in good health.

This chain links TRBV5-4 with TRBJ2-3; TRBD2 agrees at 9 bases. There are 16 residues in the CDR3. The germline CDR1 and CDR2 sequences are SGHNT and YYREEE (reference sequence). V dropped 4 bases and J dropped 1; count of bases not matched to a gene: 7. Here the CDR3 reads CASSQAGGRRTDTQYF. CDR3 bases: TGTGCCAGCAGCCAAGCGGGGGGAAGGCGCACAGATACGCAGTATTTT.

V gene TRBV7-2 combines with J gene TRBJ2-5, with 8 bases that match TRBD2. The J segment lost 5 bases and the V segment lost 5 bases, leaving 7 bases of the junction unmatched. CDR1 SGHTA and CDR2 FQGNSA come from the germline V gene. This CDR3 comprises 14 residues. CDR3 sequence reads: CASSQSGGRETQYF. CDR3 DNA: TGTGCCAGCAGCCAAAGCGGGGGCAGGGAGACCCAGTACTTC.

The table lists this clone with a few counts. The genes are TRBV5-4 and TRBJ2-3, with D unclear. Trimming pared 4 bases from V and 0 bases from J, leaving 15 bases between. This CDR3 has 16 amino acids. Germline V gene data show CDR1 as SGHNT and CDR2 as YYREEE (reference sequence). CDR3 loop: CASSDDAVASTDTQYF. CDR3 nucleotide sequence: TGTGCCAGCAGCGACGACGCGGTGGCTAGCACAGATACGCAGTATTTT. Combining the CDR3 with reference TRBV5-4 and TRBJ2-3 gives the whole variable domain ETGVTQSPTHLIKTRGQQVTLRCSSQSGHNTVSWYQQALGQGPQFIFQYYREEENGRGNFPPRFSGLQFPNYSSELNVNALELDDSALYLCASSDDAVASTDTQYFGPGTRLTVL.

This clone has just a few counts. CDR3 loop: CASSSDPSGANVLTF. The DNA for the CDR3 is TGCGCCAGCAGTTCGGATCCCTCTGGGGCCAACGTCCTGACTTTC. V is TRBV5-1 and J is TRBJ2-6; D remains ambiguous. CDR1 SGHRS and CDR2 YFSETQ come from the germline V gene. This CDR3 comprises 15 residues. The ends were cut back, 5 bases at V and 0 bases at J, with 9 bases in the middle.

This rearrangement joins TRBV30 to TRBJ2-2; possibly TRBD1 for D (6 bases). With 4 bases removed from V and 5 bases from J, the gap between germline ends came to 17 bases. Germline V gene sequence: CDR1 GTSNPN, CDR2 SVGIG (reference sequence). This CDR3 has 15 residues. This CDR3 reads CAWNRVRGRTGELFF. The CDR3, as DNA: TGTGCCTGGAACAGGGTCAGGGGACGAACCGGGGAGCTGTTTTTT. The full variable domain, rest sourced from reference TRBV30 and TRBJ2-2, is SQTIHQWPATLVQPVGSPLSLECTVEGTSNPNLYWYRQAAGRGLQLLFYSVGIGQISSEVPQNLSASRPQDRQFILSSKKLLLSDSGFYLCAWNRVRGRTGELFFGEGSRLTVL.

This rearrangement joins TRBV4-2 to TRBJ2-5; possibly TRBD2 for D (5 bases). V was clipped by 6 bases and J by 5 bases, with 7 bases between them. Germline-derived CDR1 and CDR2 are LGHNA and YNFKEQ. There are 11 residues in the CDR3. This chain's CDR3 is CASSRGETQYF. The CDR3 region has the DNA TGTGCCAGCAGTCGAGGGGAGACCCAGTACTTC.

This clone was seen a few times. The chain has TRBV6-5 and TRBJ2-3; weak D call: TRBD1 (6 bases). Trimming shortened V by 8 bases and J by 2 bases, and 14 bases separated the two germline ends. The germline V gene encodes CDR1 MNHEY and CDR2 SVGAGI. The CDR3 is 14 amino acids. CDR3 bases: TGTGCCAGCCGCCCCAACAGGGACACAGATACGCAGTATTTT. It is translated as CASRPNRDTDTQYF.

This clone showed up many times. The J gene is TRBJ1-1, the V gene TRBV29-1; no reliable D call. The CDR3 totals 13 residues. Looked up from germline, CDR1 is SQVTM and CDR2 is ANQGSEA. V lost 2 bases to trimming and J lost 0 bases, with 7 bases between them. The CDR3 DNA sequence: TGCAGCGTTGAAAATGCCATGAACACTGAAGCTTTCTTT. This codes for CSVENAMNTEAFF.

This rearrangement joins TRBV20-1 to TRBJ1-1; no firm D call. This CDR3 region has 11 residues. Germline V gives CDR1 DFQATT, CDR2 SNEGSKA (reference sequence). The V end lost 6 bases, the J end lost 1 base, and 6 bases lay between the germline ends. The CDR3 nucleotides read TGCAGTGCCCAGAGGAACACTGAAGCTTTCTTT. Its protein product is CSAQRNTEAFF.